This is a list of T cell receptor beta chains from one sample in a study of T cells in Graves' hyperthyroidism and ophthalmopathy. TCRdb called the multiplex PCR reads again in MiXCR, with one record for every CDR3 protein. The sample contains hundreds of thousands of distinct CDR3 sequences, about 15% of which appear only once. The sequenced material came from blood. The receptors stem from a young woman with Graves' hyperthyroidism. CDR3s include the opening cysteine and the closing phenylalanine or tryptophan. The D gene is left open where the match is weak. Expanded clones get a size class; other rows say once, few or many, or leave the size out.

CDR3 protein,CDR3 DNA,clone size,V gene,D gene,J gene
CASSPLTSKSHFSYEQYF,TGTGCCAGCAGCCCACTGACTAGCAAGTCGCACTTTTCCTACGAGCAGTACTTC,many,TRBV3-1,TRBD2,TRBJ2-7
CASSPDKRIAYGYTF,TGCGCCAGCAGCCCAGACAAGCGTATAGCGTATGGCTACACCTTC,NA,TRBV4-1,NA,TRBJ1-2
CASRLAVNTGELFF,TGCGCCAGCAGGTTAGCGGTGAACACCGGGGAGCTGTTTTTT,NA,TRBV10-2,NA,TRBJ2-2
CSGSGINAYEQYF,TGCAGTGGTTCCGGGATAAACGCCTACGAGCAGTACTTC,many,TRBV20-1,NA,TRBJ2-7
CASSLRAGVSPLHF,TGTGCCAGCAGCCTCCGCGCAGGGGTTTCACCCCTCCACTTT,many,TRBV12-3/TRBV12-4,NA,TRBJ1-6
CASSYSGEFSGLSDGYTF,TGTGCCAGCAGTTACTCGGGGGAATTTAGCGGCCTTTCGGATGGCTACACCTTC,few,TRBV6-2/TRBV6-3,NA,TRBJ1-2
CASSLDPQTGFYSYTF,TGTGCCAGCAGCTTGGATCCACAAACAGGGTTCTATAGCTACACCTTC,few,TRBV5-6,NA,TRBJ1-2
CASSLATRNTEAFF,TGTGCCAGCAGCTTAGCGACACGTAACACTGAAGCTTTCTTT,many,TRBV7-8,NA,TRBJ1-1
CASSLQGALGQFF,TGCGCCAGCAGCTTGCAGGGGGCCCTGGGGCAGTTCTTC,once,TRBV5-1,TRBD1,TRBJ2-1
CASRITSFGRHDSYNEQFF,TGTGCCAGCAGGATTACTTCCTTTGGCCGCCACGACTCCTACAATGAGCAGTTCTTC,few,TRBV2,NA,TRBJ2-1
CASSENGISYEQYF,TGTGCCAGCAGTGAAAATGGTATTTCCTACGAGCAGTACTTC,NA,TRBV2,NA,TRBJ2-7
CASTSAPGASYEQYF,TGTGCCAGTACCTCAGCCCCAGGGGCCTCCTACGAGCAGTACTTC,NA,TRBV19,NA,TRBJ2-7
CASSYRGRSGNQPQHF,TGTGCCAGCAGTTACCGGGGGCGATCGGGCAATCAGCCCCAGCATTTT,many,TRBV6-1,NA,TRBJ1-5
CASSYDQELWAGELFF,TGTGCCAGCAGTTACGACCAGGAATTATGGGCCGGGGAGCTGTTTTTT,few,TRBV6-5,NA,TRBJ2-2
CASSQDEPVPEAFF,TGCGCCAGCAGCCAAGATGAGCCAGTCCCTGAAGCTTTCTTT,many,TRBV4-3,NA,TRBJ1-1
CASSLGILSPLHF,TGTGCCAGCAGCTTAGGGATCCTTTCACCCCTCCACTTT,NA,TRBV7-3,NA,TRBJ1-6
CASRPQGQVSSGELFF,TGTGCCAGCAGACCCCAGGGACAGGTGTCTAGCGGGGAGCTGTTTTTT,NA,TRBV7-9,TRBD1,TRBJ2-2
CASSYPGGGRRQGDGYTF,TGTGCCAGCAGTTACCCGGGCGGGGGACGGAGACAGGGGGACGGCTACACCTTC,few,TRBV6-5,TRBD1,TRBJ1-2
CAISEETGFNEKLFF,TGTGCCATCAGTGAGGAGACAGGATTTAATGAAAAACTGTTTTTT,NA,TRBV10-3,NA,TRBJ1-4
CASTSEGGRGGGNQPQHF,TGTGCCAGCACCTCCGAAGGAGGGCGTGGGGGTGGGAATCAGCCCCAGCATTTT,NA,TRBV28,NA,TRBJ1-5
CASSQRIRGALYEQYF,TGTGCCAGCAGCCAACGAATCCGCGGCGCGCTCTACGAGCAGTACTTC,many,TRBV11-2,NA,TRBJ2-7
CSARPTSGSFWDNEQFF,TGCAGTGCTAGACCGACTAGCGGGAGCTTCTGGGACAATGAGCAGTTCTTC,many,TRBV20-1,TRBD2,TRBJ2-1
CASSTRTGGGETQYF,TGTGCCAGCAGCACGAGGACAGGGGGCGGAGAGACCCAGTACTTC,many,TRBV7-2,TRBD1,TRBJ2-5
CASSFTGTGGNYEQYF,TGTGCCAGCAGCTTCACCGGGACAGGGGGGAACTACGAGCAGTACTTC,many,TRBV7-2,TRBD1,TRBJ2-7
CSARGTSGPAYEQYF,TGCAGTGCTAGAGGGACTAGCGGCCCTGCCTACGAGCAGTACTTC,many,TRBV20-1,TRBD2,TRBJ2-7
CSARTDRNTEAFF,TGCAGTGCTAGGACGGACAGGAACACTGAAGCTTTCTTT,NA,TRBV20-1,NA,TRBJ1-1
CSVSLGGGYTF,TGCAGCGTGAGCCTCGGAGGCGGCTACACCTTC,few,TRBV29-1,NA,TRBJ1-2
CSVGLAGVRAYNEQFF,TGCAGCGTTGGGCTAGCGGGAGTTCGCGCCTACAATGAGCAGTTCTTC,few,TRBV29-1,TRBD2,TRBJ2-1
CASSLERWGAEQYF,TGTGCCAGCAGCTTAGAGCGTTGGGGGGCCGAGCAGTACTTC,many,TRBV7-2,NA,TRBJ2-7
CASSSGLAGDNNEQFF,TGTGCCAGCAGTTCAGGACTAGCGGGGGACAACAATGAGCAGTTCTTC,many,TRBV12-3/TRBV12-4,TRBD2,TRBJ2-1
CASSYKGATEAFF,TGTGCCAGCAGTTACAAAGGGGCAACTGAAGCTTTCTTT,NA,TRBV6-5,NA,TRBJ1-1
CASSSDLSGGETQYF,TGTGCCAGCAGCTCGGACCTATCGGGAGGGGAGACCCAGTACTTC,few,TRBV7-6,TRBD2,TRBJ2-5
CSARPGGRDTEAFF,TGCAGTGCTAGGCCAGGGGGCAGGGACACTGAAGCTTTCTTT,many,TRBV20-1,TRBD1,TRBJ1-1
CASSLALRGGGYTF,TGCGCCAGCAGCTTGGCCCTGAGGGGCGGGGGCTACACCTTC,many,TRBV5-1,NA,TRBJ1-2
CASSLGTDMNYGYTF,TGTGCCAGCAGTTTAGGCACGGACATGAACTATGGCTACACCTTC,many,TRBV12-3/TRBV12-4,NA,TRBJ1-2
CASSPDISYGYTF,TGTGCCAGCAGCCCCGACATTTCCTATGGCTACACCTTC,few,TRBV11-2,NA,TRBJ1-2
CASSRMGTARDTQYF,TGCGCCAGCAGCCGCATGGGGACAGCACGAGATACGCAGTATTTT,many,TRBV5-1,TRBD1,TRBJ2-3
CASSLELAAGEQFF,TGTGCCAGCAGCTTGGAACTAGCGGCGGGTGAGCAGTTCTTC,few,TRBV5-4,TRBD2,TRBJ2-1
CASSQARDLDGYTF,TGTGCCAGCAGCCAAGCACGGGATCTAGATGGCTACACCTTC,once,TRBV16,NA,TRBJ1-2
CASSLSREMETQYF,TGTGCCAGCAGCTTATCACGGGAGATGGAGACCCAGTACTTC,many,TRBV7-9,NA,TRBJ2-5
CSARALGQSNQPQHF,TGCAGTGCTAGAGCATTGGGACAGAGCAATCAGCCCCAGCATTTT,many,TRBV20-1,TRBD1,TRBJ1-5
CSASVWGANYQPQHF,TGCAGTGCTAGTGTATGGGGGGCGAACTATCAGCCCCAGCATTTT,once,TRBV20-1,NA,TRBJ1-5
CSARGQGNAGELFF,TGCAGTGCTAGAGGGCAGGGTAATGCCGGGGAGCTGTTTTTT,NA,TRBV20-1,NA,TRBJ2-2
CSARKTSGYNEQFF,TGCAGTGCTAGGAAGACTAGCGGCTACAATGAGCAGTTCTTC,many,TRBV20-1,TRBD2,TRBJ2-1
CAWSLGQGLTNEKLFF,TGTGCCTGGAGTTTGGGACAGGGACTAACTAATGAAAAACTGTTTTTT,many,TRBV30,TRBD1,TRBJ1-4